These 31 T cell receptor beta chains came from one sample sequenced in a study of T cells in Graves' hyperthyroidism and ophthalmopathy. Amplified TCR beta CDR3 regions derived from RNA transcripts. First-round RT-PCR with HTBI primers amplified the TCR CDR3 region. TCRdb re-called the multiplex PCR reads with MiXCR, one entry per CDR3 protein. This sample carries over 650,000 distinct CDR3 sequences, 45% of them seen once, and the ten largest clones take about 7%. Input material: peripheral blood or thyroid tissue (not recorded which). The receptors derive from an adult man with Graves' disease, either hyperthyroidism or ophthalmopathy (not recorded which).

The chain employs TRBV29-1 and TRBJ2-7, with D possibly being TRBD1 (6 bases). The germline V gene encodes CDR1 SQVTM and CDR2 ANQGSEA. The ends were cut back, 6 bases at V and 0 bases at J, with 15 bases in the middle. This CDR3 comprises 14 residues. The DNA for the CDR3 is TGCAGCGTGGAAACCGGGACATCCTCCTACGAGCAGTACTTC. Translating it yields CSVETGTSSYEQYF.

The V gene is TRBV20-1, the J gene TRBJ2-7; TRBD2 is a possible D gene (6 bases). CDR1 DFQATT and CDR2 SNEGSKA come from the germline V gene (reference sequence). Trimming took 5 bases from V and 4 from J, leaving 12 bases between them. This CDR3 region has 12 residues. The chain's CDR3 is CSAEEGTYEQYF. Here the CDR3 DNA reads TGCAGTGCTGAGGAGGGGACTTACGAGCAGTACTTC.

This clonotype was counted at least ten times. The chain employs TRBV2 and TRBJ1-5; 8 positions agree with TRBD1. The CDR3 sequence is 15 residues long. Germline V CDR1 and CDR2: SNHLY, FYNNEI. After removal of 1 base from V and 3 bases from J, the junction contained 2 bases not matched to a gene. In DNA form, the CDR3 reads TGTGCCAGCAGTGAAGACAGGGGGTCCAATCAGCCCCAGCATTTT. Its protein is CASSEDRGSNQPQHF.

In DNA, the CDR3 is TGTGCCATAACGGACAGGGACGAGCAGTACTTC. Its protein is CAITDRDEQYF. The chain links TRBV28 to TRBJ2-7, with 8 bases that match TRBD1. The length of the CDR3 is 11 residues. The J segment lost 5 bases and the V segment lost 10 bases, leaving 4 bases of the junction unmatched. The germline gives CDR1 MDHEN, CDR2 SYDVKM.

The chain employs TRBV6-6 and TRBJ1-3; D call uncertain. The CDR3 extends over 15 amino acids. V lost 4 bases and J lost 8, with 18 bases in between. Looked up from germline, CDR1 is MNHNY and CDR2 is SVGAGI (reference sequence). The CDR3 is CASSSPTAAEDTIYF. As DNA, the CDR3 is TGTGCCAGCAGTTCCCCGACTGCCGCGGAGGACACCATATATTTT.

This clonotype was seen ten or more times. The V gene is TRBV15, the J gene TRBJ1-5; TRBD1 matches at 7 bases. Germline loops: CDR1 LNHNV, CDR2 YYDKDF (reference sequence). The V segment lost 3 bases and the J segment 4 bases; nucleotides outside the gene matches: 12. CDR3 length: 17 amino acids. The CDR3 sequence: CATSSLTGRIRNQPQHF. CDR3 nucleotide sequence: TGTGCCACCAGCAGCCTGACAGGGAGGATTCGTAATCAGCCCCAGCATTTT.

This clonotype was recorded a few times. The chain has TRBV11-1 and TRBJ1-2; D not certain. Between the trimmed V and J ends, which lost 4 bases and 7 bases, there was a span of 7 bases. This CDR3 region has 11 residues. CDR1 and CDR2 from the germline V gene are SGHAT and FQDESV (reference sequence). CDR3 residues: CASSSGPGYTF. As DNA, the CDR3 is TGTGCCAGCAGCTCCGGACCTGGCTACACCTTC.

This clonotype was counted a single time. The chain couples TRBV9 to TRBJ1-3; 8 bases agree with TRBD1. J was trimmed by 0 bases and V by 5 bases; bases with no gene match: 28. This CDR3 has 23 amino acids. Per germline, CDR1 SGDLS and CDR2 YYNGEE. This CDR3 reads CASSFFGDILTGQGDLSGNTIYF. The CDR3 DNA is TGTGCCAGCAGTTTCTTCGGGGATATACTAACAGGACAGGGCGATCTCTCTGGAAACACCATATATTTT.

At least ten counts were recorded for this clonotype. This rearrangement joins TRBV7-7 to TRBJ2-7; D may be TRBD1 (6 bases). The V end lost 5 bases, the J end lost 5 bases, and 16 bases lay between the germline ends. The CDR3 consists of 14 residues. The germline CDR1 and CDR2 sequences are SSHAT and FNYEAQ (reference sequence). The CDR3: CASSLSQGTHEQYF. The CDR3 region has the DNA TGTGCCAGCAGCCTCTCACAGGGTACCCACGAGCAGTACTTC.

This clonotype was observed many times. The rearrangement links TRBV5-1 to TRBJ1-6; possible D gene TRBD1, 5 bases. V was clipped by 5 bases and J by 15 bases, with 18 bases between them. Germline CDR1 SGHRS, CDR2 YFSETQ. The CDR3 is 13 amino acids. As DNA, the CDR3 is TGCGCCAGCAGTAACAACAGGCTACACCACCTCCACTTT. This translates into CASSNNRLHHLHF. Based on the CDR3 plus reference TRBV5-1 and TRBJ1-6, the full variable domain is KAGVTQTPRYLIKTRGQQVTLSCSPISGHRSVSWYQQTPGQGLQFLFEYFSETQRNKGNFPGRFSGRQFSNSRSEMNVSTLELGDSALYLCASSNNRLHHLHFGNGTRLTVT.

V is TRBV7-2 and J is TRBJ1-4; D is unclear. CDR1 and CDR2 (germline): SGHTA, FQGNSA. Trimming pared 5 bases from V and 0 bases from J, leaving 19 bases between. The CDR3 runs 18 residues. The CDR3 loop reads CASSQGSRAYATNEKLFF. CDR3 sequence (DNA): TGTGCCAGCAGCCAAGGGTCACGGGCATACGCAACTAATGAAAAACTGTTTTTT.

This chain joins TRBV7-2 and TRBJ2-5; D call uncertain. V gave up 5 bases and J gave up 4 bases, with 14 bases separating them. Germline CDR1 reads SGHTA; CDR2 reads FQGNSA. The CDR3 loop spans 14 amino acids. For the CDR3, the DNA is TGTGCCAGCAGCCCCCAGTATAGGTCAGAGACCCAGTACTTC. Its translation: CASSPQYRSETQYF. Full variable domain (missing parts from reference TRBV7-2 and TRBJ2-5): GAGVSQSPSNKVTEKGKDVELRCDPISGHTALYWYRQSLGQGLEFLIYFQGNSAPDKSGLPSDRFSAERTGGSVSTLTIQRTQQEDSAVYLCASSPQYRSETQYFGPGTRLLVL.

This clonotype occurred a few times. The chain has TRBV20-1 and TRBJ2-7; 9 bases line up with TRBD1. CDR3 length: 15 residues. Germline CDR1 and CDR2: DFQATT and SNEGSKA (reference sequence). The trim removed 6 bases at V and 0 bases at J, leaving 9 bases unmatched. In nucleotides, the CDR3 is TGCAGTGCCGAAAGACTACAGGGGGCCTCCTACGAGCAGTACTTC. This gives the protein CSAERLQGASYEQYF.

This clonotype appeared many times. The chain is built from TRBV7-4 and TRBJ2-7, with 8 bases fitting TRBD2. CDR1 and CDR2 from the germline V gene are SGHVT and SQSDAQ. This CDR3 contains 15 residues. Germline trimming cut 3 bases from V and 4 bases from J; bases unmatched to any gene: 8. The CDR3 DNA sequence: TGTGCCAGCAGCTTTACGGGAGGGCCTAGTTACGAGCAGTACTTC. Translated, it gives CASSFTGGPSYEQYF.

This CDR3 reads CSAIRPGADTEAFF. The DNA for the CDR3 is TGCAGTGCTATTCGACCCGGAGCAGACACTGAAGCTTTCTTT. The gene calls are TRBV20-1 and TRBJ1-1; D uncertain. Trimming removed 4 bases at V and 3 bases at J, with 15 bases between. CDR1 and CDR2 (germline): DFQATT, SNEGSKA (reference sequence). The CDR3 totals 14 residues.

This clonotype was detected only once. This sequence joins TRBV5-1 and TRBJ1-5; D gene uncertain. The V end was cut by 4 bases, the J end by 4 bases, with 12 bases between. Germline values: CDR1 SGHRS, CDR2 YFSETQ. This CDR3 comprises 14 residues. The CDR3 DNA follows: TGCGCCAGCAGCCAAGATCCGACAAATCAGCCCCAGCATTTT. Its translation is CASSQDPTNQPQHF.

The V call is TRBV24-1, the J call TRBJ1-5; D not certain. V was cut by 4 bases and J by 14 bases, with 17 bases left in between. This CDR3 has 13 amino acids. The germline gives CDR1 KGHDR, CDR2 SFDVKD. The CDR3 is CATSDTGISYEHF. The CDR3 region has the DNA TGTGCCACCAGTGACACCGGGATATCCTACGAGCATTTT.

This clonotype has just a few counts. The V and J genes are TRBV6-5 and TRBJ2-2, with TRBD2 identical over 12 bases. This CDR3 spans 17 amino acids. Germline CDR1 is MNHEY and CDR2 is SVGAGI. The J segment lost 7 bases and the V segment lost 6 bases, leaving 12 bases of the junction unmatched. The CDR3 nucleotides read TGTGCCAGCAGCCATACGGGACTAGCGGGTAGGGTCGGGGAGCTGTTTTTT. This encodes CASSHTGLAGRVGELFF.

This sequence joins TRBV2 and TRBJ1-5, with a tentative D call TRBD1 (5 bases). The CDR3 contains 13 residues. Germline lookup yields CDR1 SNHLY and CDR2 FYNNEI. Trimming removed 8 bases at V and 0 bases at J, with 8 bases between. The DNA of the CDR3 is TGTGCCAGCGTTGGGGGTAGCAATCAGCCCCAGCATTTT. Amino acids: CASVGGSNQPQHF. Filled out from reference TRBV2 and TRBJ1-5, the complete variable domain reads EPEVTQTPSHQVTQMGQEVILRCVPISNHLYFYWYRQILGQKVEFLVSFYNNEISEKSEIFDDQFSVERPDGSNFTLKIRSTKLEDSAMYFCASVGGSNQPQHFGDGTRLSIL.

This clonotype was recorded many times. CDR3 sequence reads: CASSQTGHNTEAFF. The DNA of the CDR3 is TGTGCCAGCAGCCAGACAGGACACAACACTGAAGCTTTCTTT. The chain is built from TRBV7-9 and TRBJ1-1, with a weak D call TRBD1 (6 bases). The V gene's germline CDR1 is SEHNR and CDR2 FQNEAQ (reference sequence). The CDR3 consists of 14 residues. Trimming removed 5 bases from V and 2 bases from J, with 12 bases in between.

This rearrangement joins TRBV7-9 to TRBJ1-6; D is ambiguous. Germline V lookup: CDR1 SEHNR, CDR2 FQNEAQ (reference sequence). This CDR3 spans 14 amino acids. Trimming shortened V by 5 bases and J by 7 bases, and 12 bases separated the two germline ends. The CDR3 sequence is CASSAPFRNSPLHF. DNA of the CDR3: TGTGCCAGCAGCGCCCCTTTTCGGAATTCACCCCTCCACTTT.

This clonotype was observed many times. V and J are TRBV7-8 and TRBJ1-6; 8 nucleotides match TRBD1. Germline V gives CDR1 SGHVS, CDR2 FQNEAQ. This CDR3 has 14 amino acids. V shed 5 bases and J 10 bases; nucleotides not matched to a gene: 7. For the CDR3, the DNA is TGTGCCAGCAGCGCCGGACAGGGACGCTCACCCCTCCACTTT. The encoded protein is CASSAGQGRSPLHF.

The rearrangement links TRBV6-2 or TRBV6-3 to TRBJ2-2; the D is unclear. Trimming took off 5 bases at V and 3 bases at J, with 13 bases between the two ends. CDR3 length equals 15 residues. Looked up from germline, CDR1 is MNHEY and CDR2 is SVGEGT. The CDR3 coding sequence is TGTGCCAGCAGTGAAGAGCGAGTAGACACCGGGGAGCTGTTTTTT. Translated, it gives CASSEERVDTGELFF.

Worth noting for this clonotype: The CDR3 carries no conserved terminal phenylalanine or tryptophan, so it likely arises from a read error. The DNA is left out, because the CDR3 cannot be placed on it with certainty; the CDR3 is given as TCRdb lists it. This chain uses TRBV5-5 with TRBJ1-4; TRBD1 is the table's D call, not checked against the DNA. From its first to its last residue, the CDR3 has 13 amino acids. CDR1 and CDR2 (germline): SGHKS, YYEKEE (reference sequence). CDR3 region: CASSEDHFRDRVS.

The V gene is TRBV7-9, the J gene TRBJ1-2; D not resolved. V was clipped by 1 base and J by 5 bases, with 8 bases between them. Germline V lookup: CDR1 SEHNR, CDR2 FQNEAQ (reference sequence). The CDR3 runs to 13 residues. The CDR3 sequence: CASSLGNRYGYTF. CDR3 coding DNA: TGTGCCAGCAGCTTAGGGAATAGGTATGGCTACACCTTC.

This clonotype was counted many times. This rearrangement joins TRBV29-1 to TRBJ2-5; TRBD1 matches at 9 bases. The CDR3 covers 14 residues. The germline CDR1 and CDR2 sequences are SQVTM and ANQGSEA. Trimming took 3 bases from V and 5 from J; bases not matched to a gene: 7. CDR3 coding DNA: TGCAGCGTTGATCCGGGACAGGGTCCGGAGACCCAGTACTTC. This gives the protein CSVDPGQGPETQYF.

This chain connects TRBV7-9 to TRBJ1-1; TRBD1 aligns across 7 bases. There are 14 residues in the CDR3. The trim removed 7 bases at V and 0 bases at J, leaving 5 bases unmatched. CDR1 is SEHNR, CDR2 FQNEAQ, per germline (reference sequence). The DNA of the CDR3 is TGTGCCAGCACGTCACAGGGGATGAACACTGAAGCTTTCTTT. Translated: CASTSQGMNTEAFF.

This clonotype came up a few times. The chain employs TRBV9 and TRBJ2-7; 8 positions agree with TRBD2. Trimming took 0 bases from V and 7 from J; bases not matched to a gene: 3. CDR3 length: 13 residues. The germline CDR1 and CDR2 sequences are SGDLS and YYNGEE. As DNA, the CDR3 is TGTGCCAGCAGCGTAGGCGGCGGGGGGGAGCAGTACTTC. Translating it yields CASSVGGGGEQYF.

For this clonotype: Just one base apart from a much larger clone, this may be a read error. This chain joins TRBV12-3 or TRBV12-4 and TRBJ1-2; D gene unclear. The CDR3 covers 12 residues. The CDR3 is CASRGGGYGYIF. The CDR3 nucleotides read TGTGCCAGCAGGGGCGGTGGCTATGGCTACATCTTC.

This clonotype came up a few times. This chain uses TRBV12-3 or TRBV12-4 with TRBJ1-5, with D perhaps matching TRBD1 (5 bases). Trimming stripped 5 bases from V and 2 bases from J, with 10 bases between. This CDR3 is 14 amino acids long. CDR3 in amino acids: CASSLRTRNQPQHF. The CDR3 DNA is TGTGCCAGCAGTCTTAGGACACGCAATCAGCCCCAGCATTTT.

A remark on this clonotype: At one end the junction does not follow the germline gene, possibly because of a read error. This chain connects TRBV29-1 to TRBJ2-5; 8 bases agree with TRBD1. Per germline, CDR1 SQVTM and CDR2 ANQGSEA. This CDR3 has 11 amino acids. The CDR3 bases are TGCAGCGTCGAAGGGACAGGGACCCAGTACTTC. This codes for CSVEGTGTQYF.